This T cell receptor beta chain was recorded in a study of blood T cell repertoires in COVID-19. Across the whole study: The samples span acute and convalescent COVID-19 from the United States, Italy and Spain. T cells, B-cell-depleted T cells, or PBMCs provided the cDNA or gDNA that served as material.

In the original analysis: Reference gene primer amplification gave estimated nucleated cell counts. Data came from immunoSEQ multiplex PCR; TCRdb stores just in-frame clones and leaves some out. V and J calls and clone size follow that table, whereas D and trimming were derived from the DNA. The table has roughly 150,000 clones, just over 90% seen once. V lost 3 bases and J lost 3; bases outside the gene matches: 1. This CDR3 contains 13 residues. Germline V gene lookup returns CDR1 LNHDA and CDR2 SQIVND (reference sequence). V usage is TRBV19 and J usage is TRBJ1-2; TRBD1 matches 7 bases. The clonotype comes from a man in his late teens or twenties with acute or convalescent COVID-19. Sequencing was done on a sample of peripheral blood. The CDR3 loop is CASSIDRDYGYTF. DNA of the CDR3: TGTGCCAGTAGTATCGACAGGGACTATGGCTACACCTTC.